This T cell receptor (beta chain) comes out of a study of T cell repertoires in cytomegalovirus infection. On the study more broadly: From public TCR beta signatures came an indication of both CMV infection and matching HLA type. Whole-study findings and limits: Dominant in the ex vivo response were TCR beta clonotypes restricted by HLA-C and specific for CMV.

Trimming at V came to 7 bases and at J to 4 bases, leaving 9 bases not matched to a gene. This CDR3 region has 16 residues. From germline, CDR1 is MDHEN and CDR2 SYDVKM. This clonotype has a count of ten or more. Its target is not known. TCRdb re-derived calls from the reads in MiXCR, one entry per CDR3 protein. Of approximately 170,000 distinct CDR3 sequences in the sample, under 15% were seen once. This TCR was sampled from a human donor in good health (CMV status not recorded). Some clones in this sample may be carry-over from other donors' samples. The chain combines TRBV28 with TRBJ1-6; 8 bases map to TRBD1. The specimen sequenced was PBMCs. The CDR3 spells CASNFRTGQYNSPLHF. The CDR3 DNA sequence: TGTGCCAGCAACTTCCGGACAGGGCAATATAATTCACCCCTCCACTTT.